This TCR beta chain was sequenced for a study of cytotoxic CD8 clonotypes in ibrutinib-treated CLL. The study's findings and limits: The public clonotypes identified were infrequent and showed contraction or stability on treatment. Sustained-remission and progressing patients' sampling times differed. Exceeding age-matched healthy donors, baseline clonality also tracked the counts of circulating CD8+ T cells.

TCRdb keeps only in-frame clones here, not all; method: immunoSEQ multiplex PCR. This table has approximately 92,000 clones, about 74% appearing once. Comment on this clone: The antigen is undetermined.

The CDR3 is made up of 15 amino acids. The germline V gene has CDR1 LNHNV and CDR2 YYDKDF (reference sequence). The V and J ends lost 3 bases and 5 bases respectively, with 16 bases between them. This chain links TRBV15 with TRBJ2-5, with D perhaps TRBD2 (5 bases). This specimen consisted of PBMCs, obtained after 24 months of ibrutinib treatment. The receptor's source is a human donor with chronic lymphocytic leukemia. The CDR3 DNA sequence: TGTGCCACCAGCAGGGATACAGTTACGGGGGAGACCCAGTACTTC. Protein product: CATSRDTVTGETQYF.